This T cell receptor beta chain was observed in a study of shared clonotypes between healthy human individuals. Study results and limitations: Limited genetic and exposure-history diversity came from having few donors. Of the naive CD4 clonotypes, around 4.9% were shared across several donors.

Some clones are missing from TCRdb's copy, which holds only in-frame ones; the method was immunoSEQ multiplex PCR. The sample yields hundreds of thousands of clones, about 96% seen once. CD45RO negativity and positive selection for CCR7 defined naive CD8 cells, a population that excluded terminally differentiated effector memory CD45RA+ cells. Germline assignment: CDR1 SGHDT and CDR2 YYEEEE. This CDR3 spans 11 amino acids. Trimming stripped 4 bases from V and 10 bases from J, with 8 bases between. Regarding this clone: Its antigen is unknown.

This chain links TRBV5-6 with TRBJ1-4; no firm D call. The receptor was derived from a woman in her twenties or thirties in good health. Sequenced input: naive CD8+ T cells sorted from blood. The CDR3 nucleotides read TGTGCCAGCAGCGCGGAAGGAAAACTGTTTTTT. As protein: CASSAEGKLFF.